The 12 T cell receptor beta chains presented below share a single source sample, sequenced in a study of OX40 agonist ivuxolimab in advanced cancers. The protocol was immunoSEQ multiplex PCR, while the TCRdb copy is restricted to in-frame clones and leaves out a portion. The sample contains roughly 66,000 clones, roughly 80% of which appear only once. Specimen: CD4+ or CD8+ T cells sorted from blood, collected in a trial of the OX40 agonist ivuxolimab. The receptors come from an adult with an advanced solid tumor such as melanoma, head and neck, liver or kidney cancer.

This chain connects TRBV19 to TRBJ1-1, with 7 nucleotides matching TRBD1. The CDR3 sequence is 14 residues long. Trimming removed 4 bases from V and 1 base from J; junction bases left unmatched: 3. Germline lookup yields CDR1 LNHDA and CDR2 SQIVND (reference sequence). In nucleotides, the CDR3 is TGTGCCAGTAGTACGAGACAGGGGAACACTGAAGCTTTCTTT. It translates to CASSTRQGNTEAFF.

The V gene is TRBV2, the J gene TRBJ2-2; TRBD1 or TRBD2 may be the D gene (7 bases each). This CDR3 spans 14 amino acids. The ends were cut back, 4 bases at V and 5 bases at J, with 11 bases in the middle. CDR1 SNHLY and CDR2 FYNNEI come from the germline V gene. The CDR3 bases are TGTGCCAGCAGTGGTCAGGGGGGGACCGGGGAGCTGTTTTTT. Its protein product is CASSGQGGTGELFF.

The chain combines TRBV7-2 with TRBJ2-5; 12 nucleotides line up with TRBD1. The J call may be wrong; the DNA end is better matched by TRBJ2-7. Per the germline V gene, CDR1 is SGHTA and CDR2 is FQGNSA. The CDR3 has 15 amino acids. The chain's CDR3 is CASSARDRGRAEQYF. CDR3 in DNA: TGTGCCAGCAGCGCAAGGGACAGGGGGCGAGCCGAGCAGTACTTC.

The V gene is TRBV5-1, the J gene TRBJ2-6, with a tentative D call TRBD1 (6 bases). The CDR3 runs to 15 residues. Germline assignment: CDR1 SGHRS and CDR2 YFSETQ. With 3 bases removed from V and 3 bases from J, the gap between germline ends came to 10 bases. The CDR3 spells CASSSTGLGANVLTF. The CDR3 DNA is TGCGCCAGCAGCTCCACAGGGCTTGGGGCCAACGTCCTGACTTTC.

J is TRBJ2-6 and V is TRBV9; possible D gene TRBD2, 5 bases. Germline V gene sequence: CDR1 SGDLS, CDR2 YYNGEE. The CDR3 runs 16 residues. V shed 0 bases and J shed 1 base, with 8 bases lying between them. In DNA form, the CDR3 reads TGTGCCAGCAGCGTAGCGCCGGGATCTGGGGCCAACGTCCTGACTTTC. Protein sequence: CASSVAPGSGANVLTF. Supplemented by reference TRBV9 and TRBJ2-6, the full variable domain reads DSGVTQTPKHLITATGQRVTLRCSPRSGDLSVYWYQQSLDQGLQFLIQYYNGEERAKGNILERFSAQQFPDLHSELNLSSLELGDSALYFCASSVAPGSGANVLTFGAGSRLTVL.

The chain uses TRBV7-9 and TRBJ2-5, with 10 bases aligning to TRBD2. J lost 5 bases, V lost 5 bases, and 8 bases had no gene match. CDR3 length: 15 residues. CDR1 and CDR2 from the germline V gene are SEHNR and FQNEAQ (reference sequence). CDR3 sequence: CASSPRVTSGETQYF. CDR3 nucleotides: TGTGCCAGCAGCCCGCGCGTGACTAGCGGGGAGACCCAGTACTTC.

V is TRBV6-5 and J is TRBJ1-2, with D possibly matching TRBD1 (5 bases). The CDR3 totals 13 residues. The V and J ends lost 3 bases and 8 bases respectively, with 13 bases between them. The germline gives CDR1 MNHEY, CDR2 SVGAGI. The chain's CDR3 is CASSYRGSGGYTF. The CDR3 nucleotides read TGTGCCAGCAGTTATCGGGGGTCGGGCGGCTACACCTTC.

This chain links TRBV11-2 with TRBJ2-1, with D perhaps given as TRBD1 or TRBD2 (5 bases each). This CDR3 comprises 16 residues. Germline V gene lookup returns CDR1 SGHAT and CDR2 FQNNGV. Trimming left V 2 bases short and J 4 bases short, with 15 bases between. The CDR3 DNA follows: TGTGCCAGCAGCTTACTGGGGACGCCAAGGTACAATGAGCAGTTCTTC. The encoded protein is CASSLLGTPRYNEQFF. Full variable domain (outside the CDR3, taken from reference TRBV11-2 and TRBJ2-1): EAGVAQSPRYKIIEKRQSVAFWCNPISGHATLYWYQQILGQGPKLLIQFQNNGVVDDSQLPKDRFSAERLKGVDSTLKIQPAKLEDSAVYLCASSLLGTPRYNEQFFGPGTRLTVL.

The gene calls are TRBV11-2 and TRBJ2-7, with TRBD1 matching 8 bases. Germline trimming cut 1 base from V and 1 base from J; bases unmatched to any gene: 3. In germline, CDR1 is SGHAT, CDR2 FQNNGV. This CDR3 contains 15 residues. The CDR3 here is CASSLGQGPSYEQYF. The CDR3, as DNA: TGTGCCAGCAGCTTAGGACAGGGGCCTTCCTACGAGCAGTACTTC.

This clone has a single count. CDR3 amino acids: CASLEGSTDTQYF. The CDR3 DNA reads TGTGCCAGCTTAGAGGGTAGCACAGATACGCAGTATTTT. The chain combines TRBV5-4 with TRBJ2-3; perhaps TRBD2 as D (5 bases). V shed 7 bases and J shed 0 bases, with 9 bases lying between them. Germline values: CDR1 SGHNT, CDR2 YYREEE (reference sequence). The CDR3 is 13 residues long. Together with reference TRBV5-4 and TRBJ2-3, the CDR3 gives the full variable domain: ETGVTQSPTHLIKTRGQQVTLRCSSQSGHNTVSWYQQALGQGPQFIFQYYREEENGRGNFPPRFSGLQFPNYSSELNVNALELDDSALYLCASLEGSTDTQYFGPGTRLTVL.

Remarks on this clone: Relative to the germline gene, one junction end is altered; a read error may explain this. The rearrangement uses TRBV2 and TRBJ2-1; no definite D call. This CDR3 is 13 amino acids long. CDR1 SNHLY and CDR2 FYNNEI come from the germline V gene. The CDR3 DNA sequence: TGTGCCAGCAGTGAAGCAGAAGAAGGGTCCCTGCTCTTC. This gives the protein CASSEAEEGSLLF.

This chain links TRBV13 with TRBJ2-3, with 9 bases that match TRBD2. The CDR3 is made up of 15 amino acids. V dropped 5 bases and J dropped 0; count of bases not matched to a gene: 3. Germline CDR1 is PRHDT and CDR2 is FYEKMQ (reference sequence). The CDR3 protein is CASSNSGGSTDTQYF. The CDR3 region has the DNA TGTGCCAGCAGCAATAGCGGGGGAAGCACAGATACGCAGTATTTT. The whole variable domain, filled in from reference TRBV13 and TRBJ2-3, reads AAGVIQSPRHLIKEKRETATLKCYPIPRHDTVYWYQQGPGQDPQFLISFYEKMQSDKGSIPDRFSAQQFSDYHSELNMSSLELGDSALYFCASSNSGGSTDTQYFGPGTRLTVL.